This T cell receptor beta chain was profiled in a study of Graves' ophthalmopathy and Graves' hyperthyroidism. Trimming stripped 2 bases from V and 5 bases from J, with 13 bases between. CDR3 length: 14 residues. Per the germline V gene, CDR1 is SEHNR and CDR2 is FQNEAQ (reference sequence). RNA transcripts yielded amplified TCR beta CDR3 regions. The workflow started with a first-round RT-PCR run with HTBI primers and then moved on to a second-round multiplex PCR. TCRdb re-called the multiplex PCR reads through MiXCR, storing one row per CDR3 protein. The sample consists of hundreds of thousands of distinct CDR3 sequences, roughly two fifths of them appearing once.

This chain links TRBV7-9 with TRBJ2-7; either TRBD1 or TRBD2 may supply D (5 bases each). Sequences were obtained from peripheral blood. This TCR was sampled from an adult man with Graves' ophthalmopathy. The CDR3 nucleotides are TGTGCCAGCAGCTTAATAGCCGGGACCCACGAGCAGTACTTC. This sequence encodes CASSLIAGTHEQYF.